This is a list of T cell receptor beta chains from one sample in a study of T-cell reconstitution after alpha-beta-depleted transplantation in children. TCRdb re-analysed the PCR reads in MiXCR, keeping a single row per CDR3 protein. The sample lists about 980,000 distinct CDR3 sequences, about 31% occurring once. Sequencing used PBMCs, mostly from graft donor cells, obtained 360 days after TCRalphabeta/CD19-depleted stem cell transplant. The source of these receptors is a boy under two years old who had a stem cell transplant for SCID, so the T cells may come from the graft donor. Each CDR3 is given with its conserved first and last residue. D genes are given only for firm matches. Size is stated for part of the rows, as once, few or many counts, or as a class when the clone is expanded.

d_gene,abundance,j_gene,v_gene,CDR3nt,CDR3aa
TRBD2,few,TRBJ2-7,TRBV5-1,TGCGCCAGCAGCCCATGGGGCGGGACTAGCGCCTACGAGCAGTACTTC,CASSPWGGTSAYEQYF
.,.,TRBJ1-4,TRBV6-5,TGTGCCAGCAGTTACACTCCAACAGGGACATGGGGTGAAAAACTGTTTTTT,CASSYTPTGTWGEKLFF
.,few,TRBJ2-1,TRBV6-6,TGTGCCAGCAGTTCACGGGGGGCCGGTGAGCAGTTCTTC,CASSSRGAGEQFF
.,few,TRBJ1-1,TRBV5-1,TGCGCCAGCAGCTTAGGCTCCAACGGGGCTGAAGCTTTCTTT,CASSLGSNGAEAFF
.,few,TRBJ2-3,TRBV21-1,TGTGCCAGCAGCAAAGCGAGGGGACTAGCGGGGAGCACAGATACGCAGTATTTT,CASSKARGLAGSTDTQYF
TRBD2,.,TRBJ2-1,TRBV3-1,TGTGCCAGCAGCCTGGGACTAAACTTCTACAATGAGCAGTTCTTC,CASSLGLNFYNEQFF
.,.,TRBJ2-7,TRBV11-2,TGTGCCAGCACCCTAGGGCAGGGGATCTCCTACGAGCAGTACTTC,CASTLGQGISYEQYF
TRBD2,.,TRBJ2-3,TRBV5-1,TGCGCCAGCAGCTTAGGGACTAGCACTAGCACAGATACGCAGTATTTT,CASSLGTSTSTDTQYF
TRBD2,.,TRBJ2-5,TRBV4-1,TGCGCCAGCAGCCCTTCGGGCGGGGGGGCGGAGACCCAGTACTTC,CASSPSGGGAETQYF
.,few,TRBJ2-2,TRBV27,TGTGCCAGCAGCCTCTGGCCGGCCGGGGAGCTGTTTTTT,CASSLWPAGELFF
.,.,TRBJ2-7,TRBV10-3,TGTGCCATCAGCCTTAAAGGCAGCTCCTACGAGCAGTACTTC,CAISLKGSSYEQYF
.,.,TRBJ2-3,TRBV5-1,TGCGCCAGCAGCTCCCCGGCGGGGGATACGCAGTATTTT,CASSSPAGDTQYF
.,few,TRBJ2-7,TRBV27,TGTGCCGCCTCGGGGGGCAGGTCTCACGAGCAGTACTTC,CAASGGRSHEQYF
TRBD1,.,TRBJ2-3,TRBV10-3,TGTGCCATCAGTGAGTCCCCCGGCGCCGGGACAGTTAGCACAGATACGCAGTATTTT,CAISESPGAGTVSTDTQYF
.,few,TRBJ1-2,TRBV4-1,TGCGCCAGCAGCCAAGATCGCGGGAGAGTGGGACGAAACATATATGGCTACACCTTC,CASSQDRGRVGRNIYGYTF
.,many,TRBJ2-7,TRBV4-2,TGTGCCAGCAGCCAAGAAGGGCAGGGTGGGACCTACGAGCAGTACTTC,CASSQEGQGGTYEQYF
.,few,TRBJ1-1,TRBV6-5,TGTGCCAGCAGTTCTACCCACTTTGAAGCTTTCTTT,CASSSTHFEAFF
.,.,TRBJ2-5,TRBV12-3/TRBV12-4,TGTGCCAGCAGTTTGGGACGGCGGGAAGAGACCCAGTACTTC,CASSLGRREETQYF
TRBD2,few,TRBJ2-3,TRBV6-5,TGTGCCAGCAGTTACGGGGCTAGCGGGGTTAAAGATACGCAGTATTTT,CASSYGASGVKDTQYF
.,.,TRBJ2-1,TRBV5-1,TGCGCCAGCAGCTTGGGAAGACTCCCGGTTGGCCGCCTCGTCAATGAGCAGTTCTTC,CASSLGRLPVGRLVNEQFF
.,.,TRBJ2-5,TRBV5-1,TGCGCCAGCAGCCTGGACGGACAGTCCCGGGAGACCCAGTACTTC,CASSLDGQSRETQYF
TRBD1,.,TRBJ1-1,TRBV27,TGTGCCAGCAGTCCGATTAACAGGGGGCCCGAGGCTGAAGCTTTCTTT,CASSPINRGPEAEAFF
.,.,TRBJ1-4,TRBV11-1,TGTGCCAGCAGTTATGCCCTAAACAGGGACACTAATGAAAAACTGTTTTTT,CASSYALNRDTNEKLFF
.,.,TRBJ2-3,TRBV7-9,TGTGCCAGCAGCCCGGACAGCTACACAGATACGCAGTATTTT,CASSPDSYTDTQYF
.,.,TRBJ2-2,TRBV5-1,TGCGCCAGCAGTCGGGAACAGGGGAACACCGGGGAGCTGTTTTTT,CASSREQGNTGELFF
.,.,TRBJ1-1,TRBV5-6,TGTGCCAGCAGCCCGGGACCGCATGAAACTGAAGCTTTCTTT,CASSPGPHETEAFF
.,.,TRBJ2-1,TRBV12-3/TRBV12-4,TGTGCCAGCAGTCCGAGTCCGCCAAGGAATGAGCAGTTCTTC,CASSPSPPRNEQFF
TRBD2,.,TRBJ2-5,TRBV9,TGTGCCAGCAGCGTAGCCGGGACTAGCGGGGCCCAAGAGACCCAGTACTTC,CASSVAGTSGAQETQYF
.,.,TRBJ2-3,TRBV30,TGTGCCTGGAGTGTAAGGGGCGGCGGGGATACGCAGTATTTT,CAWSVRGGGDTQYF
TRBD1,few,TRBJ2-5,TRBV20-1,TGCAGTGCTAGAGATCTCAGGGGGCCAGAGACCCAGTACTTC,CSARDLRGPETQYF
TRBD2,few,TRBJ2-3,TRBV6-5,TGTGCCAGCAGTTTCGGGACTAGCGGGGTCGATACGCAGTATTTT,CASSFGTSGVDTQYF
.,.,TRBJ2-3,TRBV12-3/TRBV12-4,TGTGCCAGCAGTCCTGGGGCCCCAGGGACTAGCACAGATACGCAGTATTTT,CASSPGAPGTSTDTQYF
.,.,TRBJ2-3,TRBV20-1,TGCAGTGCTAGACTCCGTCAGGGGAAAGATACGCAGTATTTT,CSARLRQGKDTQYF
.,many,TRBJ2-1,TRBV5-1,TGCGCCAGCAGCTTGGCCTCTAGGGGTAGTGAGCAGTTCTTC,CASSLASRGSEQFF
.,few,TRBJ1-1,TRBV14,TGTGCCAGCAGCCAGAATCCGAACACTGAAGCTTTCTTT,CASSQNPNTEAFF
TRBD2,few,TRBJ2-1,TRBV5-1,TGCGCCAGCAGCTTGAAGGGCGGGGGGAACCCCTCCTACAATGAGCAGTTCTTC,CASSLKGGGNPSYNEQFF
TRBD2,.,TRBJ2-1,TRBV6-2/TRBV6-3,TGTGCCAGCAGTTACCCTAAGAGGGCCGGGACTAGCGGGGGGCTACACAATGAGCAGTTCTTC,CASSYPKRAGTSGGLHNEQFF
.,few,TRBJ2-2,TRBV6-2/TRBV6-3,TGTGCCAGCAGTTACTCTGCCGGCACCGGGGAGCTGTTTTTT,CASSYSAGTGELFF
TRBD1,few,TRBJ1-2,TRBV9,TGTGCCAGCAGCTTTCACCGGGACAGGGGGCATGAGGGCTACACCTTC,CASSFHRDRGHEGYTF
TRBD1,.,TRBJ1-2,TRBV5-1,TGCGCCAGCAGCACTGGGACAGGGGGCTACTATGGCTACACCTTC,CASSTGTGGYYGYTF
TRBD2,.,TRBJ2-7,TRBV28,TGTGCCAGCAGTTTTACTAGCGGGGTCTACGAGCAGTACTTC,CASSFTSGVYEQYF
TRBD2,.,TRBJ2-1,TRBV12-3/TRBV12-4,TGTGCCAGCAGTCCCCCGAGAGTCGGGCTAGCGGGGGCCACTAGGGATGAGCAGTTCTTC,CASSPPRVGLAGATRDEQFF
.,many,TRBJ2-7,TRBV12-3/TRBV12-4,TGTGCCAGCAGTTTACGTAAGTCGGAGCAGTACTTC,CASSLRKSEQYF
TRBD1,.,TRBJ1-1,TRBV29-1,TGCAGCGCAGACAGGGACACTGAAGCTTTCTTT,CSADRDTEAFF
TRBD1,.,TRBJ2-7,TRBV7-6,TGTGCCAGCAGCTTAGGATCCGGGACAGAGACGATGAAGCAGTACTTC,CASSLGSGTETMKQYF
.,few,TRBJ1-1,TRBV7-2,TGTGCCAGCAGCTTAAACATGATTGAAGCTTTCTTT,CASSLNMIEAFF
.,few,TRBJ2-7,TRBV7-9,TGTGCCAGCAGCCCCATCCGCCTCGTGGGGGGATCAGACGAGCAGTACTTC,CASSPIRLVGGSDEQYF
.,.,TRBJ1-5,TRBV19,TGTGCCAGTACTACGGGTCTGAGCAATCAGCCCCAGCATTTT,CASTTGLSNQPQHF
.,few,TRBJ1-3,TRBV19,TGTGCCAGTATGCCCGGAGGGTCTGGAAACACCATATATTTT,CASMPGGSGNTIYF
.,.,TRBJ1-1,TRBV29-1,TGCAGCTCCCACAGGGAAAGTTGGACTGAAGCTTTCTTT,CSSHRESWTEAFF
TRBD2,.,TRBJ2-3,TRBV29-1,TGCAGCGTTGGAAGGGAGCTAGCGGGGGGACGCACAGATACGCAGTATTTT,CSVGRELAGGRTDTQYF
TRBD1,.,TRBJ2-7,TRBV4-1,TGCGCCAGCAGCCAAGGTGGGCCGGGGACAGCCTCCTACGAGCAGTACTTC,CASSQGGPGTASYEQYF
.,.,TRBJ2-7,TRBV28,TGTGCCAGCAGTTTGAGGGTCCCGCGTGCCTACGAGCAGTACTTC,CASSLRVPRAYEQYF